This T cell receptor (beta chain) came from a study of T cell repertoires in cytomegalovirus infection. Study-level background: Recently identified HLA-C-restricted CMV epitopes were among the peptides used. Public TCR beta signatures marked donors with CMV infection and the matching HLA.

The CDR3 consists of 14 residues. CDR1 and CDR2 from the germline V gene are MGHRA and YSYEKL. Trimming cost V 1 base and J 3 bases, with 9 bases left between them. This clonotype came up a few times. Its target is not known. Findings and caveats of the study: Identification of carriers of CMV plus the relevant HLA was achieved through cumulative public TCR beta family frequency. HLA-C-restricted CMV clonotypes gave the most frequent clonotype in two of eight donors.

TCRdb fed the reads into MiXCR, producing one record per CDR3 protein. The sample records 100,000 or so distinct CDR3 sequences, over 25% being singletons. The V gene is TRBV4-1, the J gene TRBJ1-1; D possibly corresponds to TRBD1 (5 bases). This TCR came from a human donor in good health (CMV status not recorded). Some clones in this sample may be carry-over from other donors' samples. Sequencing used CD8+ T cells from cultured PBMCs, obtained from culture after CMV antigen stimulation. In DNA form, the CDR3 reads TGCGCCAGCAGCCAAGGGGCAGGGTACACTGAAGCTTTCTTT. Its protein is CASSQGAGYTEAFF.